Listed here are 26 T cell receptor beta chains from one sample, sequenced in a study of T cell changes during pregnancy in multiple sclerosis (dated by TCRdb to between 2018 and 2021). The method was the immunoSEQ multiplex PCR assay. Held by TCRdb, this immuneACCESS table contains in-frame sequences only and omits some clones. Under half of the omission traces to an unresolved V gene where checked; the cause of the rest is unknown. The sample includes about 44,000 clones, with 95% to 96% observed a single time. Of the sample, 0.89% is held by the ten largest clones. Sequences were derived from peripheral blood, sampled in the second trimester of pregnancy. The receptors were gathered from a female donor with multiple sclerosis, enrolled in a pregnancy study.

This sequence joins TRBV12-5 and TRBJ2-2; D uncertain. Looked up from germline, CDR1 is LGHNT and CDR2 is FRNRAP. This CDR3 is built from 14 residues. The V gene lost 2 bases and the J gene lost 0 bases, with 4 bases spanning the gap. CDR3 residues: CASGLSANTGELFF. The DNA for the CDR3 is TGTGCTAGTGGTTTGTCAGCGAACACCGGGGAGCTGTTTTTT.

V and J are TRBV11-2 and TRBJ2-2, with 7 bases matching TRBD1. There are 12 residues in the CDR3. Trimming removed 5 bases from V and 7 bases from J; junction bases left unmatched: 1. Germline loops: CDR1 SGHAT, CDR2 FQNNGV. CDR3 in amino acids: CASSQGVGELFF. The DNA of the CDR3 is TGTGCCAGCAGCCAGGGGGTCGGGGAGCTGTTTTTT.

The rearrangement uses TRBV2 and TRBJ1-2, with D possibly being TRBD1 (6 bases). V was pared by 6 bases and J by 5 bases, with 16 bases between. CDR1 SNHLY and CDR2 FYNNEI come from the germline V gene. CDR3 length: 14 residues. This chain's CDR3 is CASRSDRFSYGYTF. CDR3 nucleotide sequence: TGTGCCAGCAGATCAGACAGGTTTTCGTATGGCTACACCTTC.

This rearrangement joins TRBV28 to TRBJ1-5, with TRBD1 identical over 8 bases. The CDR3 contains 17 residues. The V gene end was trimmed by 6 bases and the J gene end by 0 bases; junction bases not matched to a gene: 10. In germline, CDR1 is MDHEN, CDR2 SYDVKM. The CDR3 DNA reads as TGTGCCAGCAGCCCCCGCAGGGGGCTCCCTAGCAATCAGCCCCAGCATTTT. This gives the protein CASSPRRGLPSNQPQHF.

This CDR3 reads CASSFSGPSYEQYF. The DNA for the CDR3 is TGTGCCAGCAGCTTTAGCGGTCCCTCCTACGAGCAGTACTTC. The genes are TRBV7-9 and TRBJ2-7; D perhaps matches TRBD2 (6 bases). This CDR3 is built from 14 residues. Trimming took off 3 bases at V and 0 bases at J, with 9 bases between the two ends. CDR1 is SEHNR, CDR2 FQNEAQ, per germline (reference sequence).

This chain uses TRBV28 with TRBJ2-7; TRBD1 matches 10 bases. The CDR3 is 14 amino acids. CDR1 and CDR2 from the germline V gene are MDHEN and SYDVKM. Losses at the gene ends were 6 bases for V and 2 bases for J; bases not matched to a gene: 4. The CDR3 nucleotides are TGTGCCAGCAGCCGGACAGGGGGTACCTACGAGCAGTACTTC. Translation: CASSRTGGTYEQYF.

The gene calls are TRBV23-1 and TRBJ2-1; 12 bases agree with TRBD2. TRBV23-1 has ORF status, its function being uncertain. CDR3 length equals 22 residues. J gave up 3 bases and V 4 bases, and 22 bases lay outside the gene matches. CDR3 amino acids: CASSPDRDGLAGGGKCYNEQFF. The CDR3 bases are TGCGCCAGCAGTCCGGACAGGGATGGGCTAGCGGGAGGGGGGAAGTGCTACAATGAGCAGTTCTTC.

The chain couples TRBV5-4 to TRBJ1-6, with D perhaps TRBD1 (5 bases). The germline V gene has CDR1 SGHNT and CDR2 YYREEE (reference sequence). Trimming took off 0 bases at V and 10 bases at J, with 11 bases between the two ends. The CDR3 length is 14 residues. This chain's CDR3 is CASSLGREGSPLHF. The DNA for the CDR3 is TGTGCCAGCAGCTTGGGCAGGGAGGGCTCACCCCTCCACTTT.

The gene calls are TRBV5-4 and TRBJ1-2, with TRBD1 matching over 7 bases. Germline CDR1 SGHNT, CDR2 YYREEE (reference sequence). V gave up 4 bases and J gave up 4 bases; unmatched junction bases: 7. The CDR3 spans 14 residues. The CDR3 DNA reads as TGTGCCAGCAGCGGGGCCGGGACAGCCTATGGCTACACCTTC. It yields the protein CASSGAGTAYGYTF.

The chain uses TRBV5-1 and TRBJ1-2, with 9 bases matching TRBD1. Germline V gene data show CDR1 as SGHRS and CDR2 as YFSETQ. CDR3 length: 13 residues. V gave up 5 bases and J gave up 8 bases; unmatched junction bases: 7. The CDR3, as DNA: TGCGCCAGCAGTAAGACAGGGGGTAACGGCTACACCTTC. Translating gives CASSKTGGNGYTF.

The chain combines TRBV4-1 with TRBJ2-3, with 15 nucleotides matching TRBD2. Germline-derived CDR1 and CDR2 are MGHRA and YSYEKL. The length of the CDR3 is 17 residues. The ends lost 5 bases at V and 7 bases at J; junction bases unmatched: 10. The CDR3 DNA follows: TGCGCCAGCAGCTACGGACTAGCGGGGGGGCTTAGGCATACGCAGTATTTT. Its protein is CASSYGLAGGLRHTQYF.

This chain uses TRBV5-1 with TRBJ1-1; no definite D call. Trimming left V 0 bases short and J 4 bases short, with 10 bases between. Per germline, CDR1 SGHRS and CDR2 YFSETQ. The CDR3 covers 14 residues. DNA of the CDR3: TGCGCCAGCAGCTTGGCCCCGGGTTCCACTGAAGCTTTCTTT. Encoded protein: CASSLAPGSTEAFF.

The CDR3 spells CASSPLAGDGEETQYF. CDR3 DNA: TGTGCCAGCAGCCCGCTAGCAGGGGATGGAGAGGAGACCCAGTACTTC. This rearrangement joins TRBV7-9 to TRBJ2-5; D is possibly TRBD1 (6 bases). This CDR3 spans 16 amino acids. Trimming pared 5 bases from V and 5 bases from J, leaving 21 bases between. Germline loops: CDR1 SEHNR, CDR2 FQNEAQ (reference sequence).

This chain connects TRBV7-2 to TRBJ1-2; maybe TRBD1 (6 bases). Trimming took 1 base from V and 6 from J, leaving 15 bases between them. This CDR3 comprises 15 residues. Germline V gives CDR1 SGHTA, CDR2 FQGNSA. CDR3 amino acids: CASSLETGPLDGYTF. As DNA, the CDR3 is TGTGCCAGCAGCTTAGAAACAGGGCCGTTGGATGGCTACACCTTC.

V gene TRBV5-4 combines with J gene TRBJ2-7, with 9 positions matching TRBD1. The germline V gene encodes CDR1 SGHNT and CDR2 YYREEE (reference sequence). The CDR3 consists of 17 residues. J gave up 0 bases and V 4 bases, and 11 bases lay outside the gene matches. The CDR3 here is CASSPVSGTGSSYEQYF. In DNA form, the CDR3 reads TGTGCCAGCAGCCCCGTGTCCGGGACAGGGTCCTCCTACGAGCAGTACTTC.

The CDR3 spells CASSVGTPAAEAFF. In DNA form, the CDR3 reads TGTGCCAGCAGCGTAGGGACTCCAGCGGCTGAAGCTTTCTTT. The chain is built from TRBV9 and TRBJ1-1; D remains unclear. Trimming left V 0 bases short and J 6 bases short, with 12 bases between. The CDR3 sequence is 14 residues long. The V gene's germline CDR1 is SGDLS and CDR2 YYNGEE.

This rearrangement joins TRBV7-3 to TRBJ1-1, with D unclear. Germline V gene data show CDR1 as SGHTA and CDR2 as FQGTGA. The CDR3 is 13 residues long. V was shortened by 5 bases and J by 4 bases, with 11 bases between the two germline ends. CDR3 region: CASSTVLGTEAFF. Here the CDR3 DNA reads TGTGCCAGCAGCACAGTCTTGGGCACTGAAGCTTTCTTT.

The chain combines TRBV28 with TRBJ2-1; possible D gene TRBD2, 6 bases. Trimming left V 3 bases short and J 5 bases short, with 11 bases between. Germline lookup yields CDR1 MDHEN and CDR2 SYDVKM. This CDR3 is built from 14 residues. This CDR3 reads CASSLASSDNEQFF. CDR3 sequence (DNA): TGTGCCAGCAGTTTGGCCTCTAGCGACAATGAGCAGTTCTTC.

In DNA form, the CDR3 reads TGTGCCAGCAGCTTAGAAGACAGCGGGGGGACCCAGTACTTC. This encodes CASSLEDSGGTQYF. The chain combines TRBV11-3 with TRBJ2-5, with TRBD2 matching over 8 bases. V was clipped by 0 bases and J by 7 bases; unmatched bases: 4. There are 14 residues in the CDR3. Germline loops: CDR1 SGHNT, CDR2 YENEEA.

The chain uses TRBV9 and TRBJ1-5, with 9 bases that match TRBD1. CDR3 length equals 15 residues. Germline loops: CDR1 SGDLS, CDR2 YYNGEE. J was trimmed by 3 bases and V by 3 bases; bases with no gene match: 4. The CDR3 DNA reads TGTGCCAGCAGCGCCGGGGACAGGGACAATCAGCCCCAGCATTTT. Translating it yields CASSAGDRDNQPQHF.

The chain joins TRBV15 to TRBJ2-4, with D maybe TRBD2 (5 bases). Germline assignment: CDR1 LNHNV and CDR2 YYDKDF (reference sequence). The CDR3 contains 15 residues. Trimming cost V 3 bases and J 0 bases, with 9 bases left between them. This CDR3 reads CATSRDGVAKNIQYF. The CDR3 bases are TGTGCCACCAGCAGGGACGGGGTAGCCAAAAACATTCAGTACTTC.

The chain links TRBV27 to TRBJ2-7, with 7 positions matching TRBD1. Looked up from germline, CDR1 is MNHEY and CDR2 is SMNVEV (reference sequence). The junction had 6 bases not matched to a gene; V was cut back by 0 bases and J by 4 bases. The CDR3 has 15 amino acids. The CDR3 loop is CASSLSVTGPYEQYF. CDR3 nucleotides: TGTGCCAGCAGTTTATCAGTGACAGGGCCATACGAGCAGTACTTC.

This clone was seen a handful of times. CDR3 protein: CASSQAKTGGTEAFF. The CDR3, as DNA: TGTGCCAGCAGCCAAGCTAAAACAGGGGGCACTGAAGCTTTCTTT. The rearrangement links TRBV4-2 to TRBJ1-1; 8 bases fit TRBD1. Germline assignment: CDR1 LGHNA and CDR2 YNFKEQ. The CDR3 runs 15 residues. V shed 1 base, J shed 4 bases, and the junction held 5 bases outside the gene matches.

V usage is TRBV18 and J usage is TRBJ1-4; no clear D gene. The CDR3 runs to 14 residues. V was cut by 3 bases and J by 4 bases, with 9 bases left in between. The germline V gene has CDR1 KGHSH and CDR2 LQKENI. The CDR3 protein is CASSPSRFNEKLFF. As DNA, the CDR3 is TGTGCCAGCTCACCCTCGAGGTTTAATGAAAAACTGTTTTTT.

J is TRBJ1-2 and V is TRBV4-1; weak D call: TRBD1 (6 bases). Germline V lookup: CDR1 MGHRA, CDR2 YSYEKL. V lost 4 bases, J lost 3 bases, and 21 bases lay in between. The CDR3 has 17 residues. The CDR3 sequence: CASSPQQGSRQYYGYTF. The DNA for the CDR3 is TGCGCCAGCAGCCCCCAACAGGGTTCCAGGCAGTACTATGGCTACACCTTC.

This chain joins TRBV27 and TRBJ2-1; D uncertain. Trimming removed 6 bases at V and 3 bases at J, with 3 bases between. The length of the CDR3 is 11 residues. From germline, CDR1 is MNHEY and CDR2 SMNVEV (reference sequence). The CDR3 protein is CASSLYNEQFF. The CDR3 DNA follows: TGTGCCAGCAGCCTCTACAATGAGCAGTTCTTC.